This paragraph covers one T cell receptor beta chain sequence. Antigen: not known. The germline CDR1 and CDR2 sequences are KGHSH and LQKENI. The CDR3 length is 14 residues. Trimming left V 5 bases short and J 9 bases short, with 17 bases between. The data belong to a study of T cells after yellow fever vaccination. General observations from the study: Post-booster samples contained most primary-vaccination clones (around 95% CD4, about 90% CD8). By day 5 rather than day 15, the secondary response had peaked, though it was weaker. There was a small share of clonotypes that showed up in both the CD4 and CD8 compartments.

The authors made TCR cDNA by 5'RACE template switching, adding a universal primer site and UMIs. TCRdb re-called the 5' RACE reads through MiXCR, storing one row per CDR3 protein. The sample has around 500,000 distinct CDR3 sequences, less than 25% seen once. This sequence originates from a man between 18 and 35 years old who received the YFV17D yellow fever vaccine. The chain employs TRBV18 and TRBJ2-1; D might be TRBD1 or TRBD2, each matching 5 bases. Material: PBMCs, obtained approximately 22 days after the first yellow fever vaccination. CDR3 nucleotides: TGTGCCAGCTCAGTGGGGACCATCCGCTCTGAGCAGTTCTTC. This translates into CASSVGTIRSEQFF.